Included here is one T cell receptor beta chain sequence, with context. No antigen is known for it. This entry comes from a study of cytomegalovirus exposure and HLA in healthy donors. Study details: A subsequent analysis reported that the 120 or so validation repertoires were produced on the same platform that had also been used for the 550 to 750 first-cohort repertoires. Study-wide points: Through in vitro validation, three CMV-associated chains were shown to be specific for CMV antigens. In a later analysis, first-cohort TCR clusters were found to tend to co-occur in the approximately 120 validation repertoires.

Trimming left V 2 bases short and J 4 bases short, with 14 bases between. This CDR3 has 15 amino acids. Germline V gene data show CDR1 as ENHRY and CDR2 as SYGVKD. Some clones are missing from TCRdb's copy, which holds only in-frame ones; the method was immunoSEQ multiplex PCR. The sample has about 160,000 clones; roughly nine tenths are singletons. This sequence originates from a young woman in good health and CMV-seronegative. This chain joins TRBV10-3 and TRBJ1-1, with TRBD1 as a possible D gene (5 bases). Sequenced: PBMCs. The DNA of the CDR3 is TGTGCCATCAGTGAGGACTCAAGGGGAACCACTGAAGCTTTCTTT. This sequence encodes CAISEDSRGTTEAFF.